The next 28 T cell receptor beta chains were all read from a single sample in a study of blood T cell repertoires in COVID-19. Produced via immunoSEQ multiplex PCR; TCRdb's table is partial and in-frame only. The repertoire includes over 70,000 clones, 78% of them detected once, and 6.3% sits in the top ten. The sample comprised peripheral blood. These receptors originate from a man between 70 and 80 years old with COVID-19, enrolled during active disease.

This clone showed up just a few times. The chain has TRBV29-1 and TRBJ1-6, with TRBD1 identical over 7 bases. Germline lookup yields CDR1 SQVTM and CDR2 ANQGSEA. This CDR3 comprises 15 residues. Trimming took 5 bases from V and 8 from J; bases not matched to a gene: 12. The CDR3 is CSVKRDSRPDSPLHF. As DNA, the CDR3 is TGCAGCGTTAAAAGGGACAGCCGTCCTGATTCACCCCTCCACTTT.

This clone has only a few counts. The chain couples TRBV7-8 to TRBJ1-5; 9 nucleotides line up with TRBD1. The ends lost 5 bases at V and 6 bases at J; junction bases unmatched: 5. CDR1 is SGHVS, CDR2 FQNEAQ, per germline. CDR3 size: 14 residues. CDR3 region: CASSLQGARQPQHF. The CDR3 bases are TGTGCCAGCAGCCTACAGGGGGCTCGTCAGCCCCAGCATTTT.

This rearrangement joins TRBV2 to TRBJ1-1; D not certain. Germline loops: CDR1 SNHLY, CDR2 FYNNEI. Trimming took 6 bases from V and 5 from J, leaving 13 bases between them. The CDR3 has 13 amino acids. The CDR3 sequence is CASRPQRGTEAFF. The DNA of the CDR3 is TGTGCCAGCAGGCCCCAAAGAGGGACTGAAGCTTTCTTT. The full variable domain, in which reference TRBV2 and TRBJ1-1 provide the parts outside the CDR3, is EPEVTQTPSHQVTQMGQEVILRCVPISNHLYFYWYRQILGQKVEFLVSFYNNEISEKSEIFDDQFSVERPDGSNFTLKIRSTKLEDSAMYFCASRPQRGTEAFFGQGTRLTVV.

This chain connects TRBV19 to TRBJ2-1; no firm D call. From germline, CDR1 is LNHDA and CDR2 SQIVND (reference sequence). This CDR3 is 13 amino acids long. V lost 7 bases to trimming and J lost 2 bases, with 9 bases between them. The CDR3 DNA reads TGTGCCAGTACTCCCAGCGCCTACAATGAGCAGTTCTTC. It encodes CASTPSAYNEQFF.

The chain uses TRBV7-2 and TRBJ1-1; 9 nucleotides agree with TRBD1. Germline V gene data show CDR1 as SGHTA and CDR2 as FQGNSA. Trimming at V came to 5 bases and at J to 1 base, leaving 5 bases not matched to a gene. The CDR3 consists of 15 residues. CDR3 protein: CASSKQTGGNTEAFF. CDR3 DNA sequence: TGTGCCAGCAGCAAACAGACAGGGGGGAACACTGAAGCTTTCTTT.

V gene TRBV21-1 combines with J gene TRBJ1-2; TRBD1 reflects the table's D call only, with no check against the DNA. TRBV21-1 is described as a pseudogene. The CDR3 totals 15 residues. The CDR3 DNA sequence: TGTGCCAGCAGCACTGACAGGGTTTCTAACTATGGCTACACCTTC. Its translation is CASSTDRVSNYGYTF.

This clone was seen a single time. The CDR3, as DNA: TGTGCCAGCAGCCCGAGGGGAGGGGATGAGCAGTACTTC. Protein product: CASSPRGGDEQYF. The chain employs TRBV7-2 and TRBJ2-7; 7 nucleotides match TRBD2. CDR1 SGHTA and CDR2 FQGNSA come from the germline V gene. The CDR3 has 13 amino acids. Unmatched junction bases numbered 8, after V lost 5 bases and J lost 7 bases.

The V gene is TRBV7-2, the J gene TRBJ1-4; possible D gene TRBD1, 5 bases. Germline V CDR1 and CDR2: SGHTA, FQGNSA. Trimming removed 3 bases from V and 17 bases from J, with 19 bases in between. CDR3 length equals 13 residues. The CDR3 DNA reads as TGTGCCAGCAGCTTTAGTGAGCTGGACAAGCTTTTTTTT. Translated, it gives CASSFSELDKLFF.

The V gene is TRBV14, the J gene TRBJ2-7; D unresolved. CDR3 size: 14 residues. Trimming removed 0 bases from V and 7 bases from J, with 13 bases in between. Per the germline V gene, CDR1 is SGHDN and CDR2 is FVKESK. The CDR3 DNA sequence: TGTGCCAGCAGCCAAGATGGCCCGCTCGGGGAGCAGTACTTC. Its protein product is CASSQDGPLGEQYF. The entire variable domain, with the rest obtained from reference TRBV14 and TRBJ2-7, is as follows: EAGVTQFPSHSVIEKGQTVTLRCDPISGHDNLYWYRRVMGKEIKFLLHFVKESKQDESGMPNNRFLAERTGGTYSTLKVQPAELEDSGVYFCASSQDGPLGEQYFGPGTRLTVT.

The V and J genes are TRBV7-6 and TRBJ2-7; the D is unclear. The V gene lost 2 bases and the J gene lost 5 bases, with 4 bases spanning the gap. This CDR3 has 11 amino acids. Germline CDR1 is SGHVS and CDR2 is FNYEAQ. CDR3 sequence reads: CASSLSNEQYF. The CDR3 bases are TGTGCCAGCAGCTTAAGCAACGAGCAGTACTTC.

This chain uses TRBV24-1 with TRBJ2-1, with a possible D match to TRBD2 (6 bases). The V gene lost 9 bases and the J gene lost 5 bases, with 16 bases spanning the gap. Per the germline V gene, CDR1 is KGHDR and CDR2 is SFDVKD. This CDR3 contains 14 residues. The CDR3 nucleotides read TGTGCCACCTCCTATGGGGGGTACGACAATGAGCAGTTCTTC. Translating gives CATSYGGYDNEQFF.

This chain links TRBV3-1 (or the pseudogene TRBV3-2) with TRBJ1-5, with a possible D match to TRBD1 (5 bases). The V end was cut by 5 bases, the J end by 0 bases, with 11 bases between. The CDR3 runs to 15 residues. Germline CDR1 is LGHDT and CDR2 is YNNKEL (reference sequence). CDR3 DNA sequence: TGTGCCAGCAGCGTAAGGGGTGATAGCAATCAGCCCCAGCATTTT. It encodes CASSVRGDSNQPQHF.

This clone was recorded only once. The gene calls are TRBV18 and TRBJ1-1; the D gene is possibly TRBD1 (6 bases). Germline lookup yields CDR1 KGHSH and CDR2 LQKENI. The CDR3 extends over 15 amino acids. Trimming removed 5 bases at V and 5 bases at J, with 18 bases between. In nucleotides, the CDR3 is TGTGCCAGCTCAGTAGAGACAGGAATGAGGACTGAAGCTTTCTTT. It codes for CASSVETGMRTEAFF.

This clone was seen once. V usage is TRBV4-2 and J usage is TRBJ2-3; D may be TRBD2 (5 bases). This CDR3 is 20 amino acids long. Germline CDR1 and CDR2: LGHNA and YNFKEQ. The V and J ends lost 0 bases and 5 bases respectively, with 27 bases between them. In DNA, the CDR3 is TGTGCCAGCAGCCAAGAAAGGTACGGCAAAACCCCCGGCGGGCTAGATACGCAGTATTTT. Its protein is CASSQERYGKTPGGLDTQYF.

The chain employs TRBV7-8 and TRBJ1-1, with 10 bases that match TRBD1. The CDR3 extends over 16 amino acids. J gave up 3 bases and V 1 base, and 5 bases lay outside the gene matches. Germline CDR1 is SGHVS and CDR2 is FQNEAQ. The CDR3 region has the DNA TGTGCCAGCAGCTTAGGAGGGACAGGGGCGTACACTGAAGCTTTCTTT. This codes for CASSLGGTGAYTEAFF.

V is TRBV5-1 and J is TRBJ2-7; 12 nucleotides agree with TRBD2. There are 19 residues in the CDR3. Per the germline V gene, CDR1 is SGHRS and CDR2 is YFSETQ. The V and J ends lost 3 bases and 3 bases, in that order; junction bases with no gene match: 16. This CDR3 reads CASSYGLAGTTVFNYEQYF. CDR3 bases: TGCGCCAGCAGCTACGGACTAGCGGGGACTACTGTTTTTAACTACGAGCAGTACTTC.

This clone has just a few counts. Other DNA sequences in this specimen translate into the identical CDR3. The J gene is TRBJ2-7, the V gene TRBV27; 8 bases are shared with TRBD1. With 5 bases clipped from V and 1 base from J, the junction kept 7 bases outside the gene matches. Germline V gene data show CDR1 as MNHEY and CDR2 as SMNVEV (reference sequence). The CDR3 runs 15 residues. The CDR3 reads CASSRTGTGSYEQYF. CDR3 DNA: TGTGCCAGCAGTCGTACCGGGACAGGATCCTACGAGCAGTACTTC.

This clone came up a few times. V is TRBV28 and J is TRBJ2-7, with 10 bases aligning to TRBD2. The V gene end was trimmed by 4 bases and the J gene end by 5 bases; junction bases not matched to a gene: 17. CDR3 length: 18 amino acids. Germline assignment: CDR1 MDHEN and CDR2 SYDVKM. CDR3 amino acids: CASSYRTSGLLGGNEQYF. Here the CDR3 DNA reads TGTGCCAGCAGTTACCGGACTAGCGGCCTTCTCGGGGGAAACGAGCAGTACTTC.

The chain joins TRBV12-3 or TRBV12-4 to TRBJ2-1, with D perhaps matching TRBD2 (5 bases). The CDR3 is 13 amino acids. The germline V and J ends were trimmed by 5 bases and 13 bases, with 18 bases remaining between them. CDR3 region: CASSPRDHKNQFF. DNA for the CDR3: TGTGCCAGCAGTCCCCGGGATCACAAAAATCAGTTCTTC.

The V and J genes are TRBV2 and TRBJ1-5; 8 bases map to TRBD1. Germline CDR1 and CDR2: SNHLY and FYNNEI. V lost 3 bases, J lost 3 bases, and 1 base stayed unmatched. The CDR3 contains 14 residues. CDR3 sequence (DNA): TGTGCCAGCAGTGATCAGGGGGCCAATCAGCCCCAGCATTTT. It is translated as CASSDQGANQPQHF.

This chain connects TRBV11-2 to TRBJ2-5; 8 bases are a match to TRBD1. Looked up from germline, CDR1 is SGHAT and CDR2 is FQNNGV. V shed 5 bases, J shed 4 bases, and the junction held 12 bases outside the gene matches. CDR3 length: 16 amino acids. CDR3 bases: TGTGCCAGCAGCCGTACTACAGGGGGGCAGGGAGAGACCCAGTACTTC. It yields the protein CASSRTTGGQGETQYF. The whole variable domain, filled in from reference TRBV11-2 and TRBJ2-5, reads EAGVAQSPRYKIIEKRQSVAFWCNPISGHATLYWYQQILGQGPKLLIQFQNNGVVDDSQLPKDRFSAERLKGVDSTLKIQPAKLEDSAVYLCASSRTTGGQGETQYFGPGTRLLVL.

The table lists this clone with a count of one. V gene TRBV5-1 combines with J gene TRBJ2-5; TRBD2 matches at 7 bases. This CDR3 has 15 residues. Germline V gene sequence: CDR1 SGHRS, CDR2 YFSETQ. Unmatched junction bases numbered 8, after V lost 4 bases and J lost 2 bases. The CDR3 DNA follows: TGCGCCAGCAGCCTACAGAGCGGGAATCAAGAGACCCAGTACTTC. It encodes CASSLQSGNQETQYF.

The chain is built from TRBV7-9 and TRBJ1-4; TRBD1 might be the D (6 bases). The germline CDR1 and CDR2 sequences are SEHNR and FQNEAQ (reference sequence). Deletions cut 6 bases from V and 4 bases from J, with 15 bases between. The CDR3 consists of 15 residues. CDR3 in amino acids: CASSLNQGINEKLFF. CDR3 bases: TGTGCCAGCAGTCTAAACCAGGGGATTAATGAAAAACTGTTTTTT. The full variable domain, completed using reference TRBV7-9 and TRBJ1-4, is DTGVSQNPRHKITKRGQNVTFRCDPISEHNRLYWYRQTLGQGPEFLTYFQNEAQLEKSRLLSDRFSAERPKGSFSTLEIQRTEQGDSAMYLCASSLNQGINEKLFFGSGTQLSVL.

CDR3 loop: CAWRVDRVEKLFF. CDR3 DNA sequence: TGTGCCTGGAGGGTAGACAGGGTTGAAAAACTGTTTTTT. The chain carries TRBV30 and TRBJ1-4; 7 bases fit TRBD1. The CDR3 runs 13 residues. The germline V gene has CDR1 GTSNPN and CDR2 SVGIG (reference sequence). J gave up 7 bases and V 3 bases, and 5 bases lay outside the gene matches. The full variable domain, in which reference TRBV30 and TRBJ1-4 provide the parts outside the CDR3, is SQTIHQWPATLVQPVGSPLSLECTVEGTSNPNLYWYRQAAGRGLQLLFYSVGIGQISSEVPQNLSASRPQDRQFILSSKKLLLSDSGFYLCAWRVDRVEKLFFGSGTQLSVL.

The chain carries TRBV9 and TRBJ2-1, with D perhaps TRBD1 (5 bases). Germline CDR1 and CDR2: SGDLS and YYNGEE. V was trimmed by 0 bases and J by 0 bases, leaving 10 bases between them. The CDR3 has 16 amino acids. The CDR3 DNA is TGTGCCAGCAGCGTAGTTCCAGGGAACTCCTACAATGAGCAGTTCTTC. Encoded protein: CASSVVPGNSYNEQFF.

V usage is TRBV28 and J usage is TRBJ1-5; D is possibly TRBD1 (6 bases). The V end lost 5 bases, the J end lost 3 bases, and 8 bases lay between the germline ends. The CDR3 extends over 13 amino acids. In germline, CDR1 is MDHEN, CDR2 SYDVKM. For the CDR3, the DNA is TGTGCCAGCAGTAGACAGGCCAATCAGCCCCAGCATTTT. Protein product: CASSRQANQPQHF.

This rearrangement joins TRBV11-3 to TRBJ2-1; weak D call: TRBD1 (7 bases). Germline lookup yields CDR1 SGHNT and CDR2 YENEEA. Trimming cost V 1 base and J 7 bases, with 14 bases left between them. CDR3 length: 15 residues. The CDR3 loop is CASSLAAGGRNEQFF. CDR3 nucleotides: TGTGCCAGCAGCTTAGCGGCAGGGGGGAGGAATGAGCAGTTCTTC.

This clone was recorded a few times. V is TRBV14 and J is TRBJ1-6, with 7 bases matching TRBD1. Germline values: CDR1 SGHDN, CDR2 FVKESK. The V segment lost 4 bases and the J segment 2 bases; nucleotides outside the gene matches: 5. The CDR3 is made up of 16 amino acids. The CDR3 reads CASSPSGGTYNSPLHF. CDR3 DNA: TGTGCCAGCAGCCCCTCAGGGGGTACCTATAATTCACCCCTCCACTTT. Full variable domain (rest looked up from reference TRBV14 and TRBJ1-6): EAGVTQFPSHSVIEKGQTVTLRCDPISGHDNLYWYRRVMGKEIKFLLHFVKESKQDESGMPNNRFLAERTGGTYSTLKVQPAELEDSGVYFCASSPSGGTYNSPLHFGNGTRLTVT.